The 30 T cell receptor beta chains below all came from one sample that was sequenced in a study of cytomegalovirus exposure and HLA in healthy donors. Clones were read by immunoSEQ multiplex PCR, and TCRdb kept only the in-frame ones, dropping some. This sample has some 110,000 clones, with 80% to 90% found just once. Sequenced sample: PBMCs. The receptors were sampled from a man in his late teens or twenties in good health and CMV-seropositive.

The V and J genes are TRBV5-1 and TRBJ1-2, with TRBD1 identical over 9 bases. V shed 7 bases, J shed 5 bases, and the junction held 6 bases outside the gene matches. The germline CDR1 and CDR2 sequences are SGHRS and YFSETQ. This CDR3 region has 13 residues. CDR3 amino acids: CASFPGQGYGYTF. The CDR3 region has the DNA TGCGCCAGCTTCCCGGGACAGGGATATGGCTACACCTTC.

The chain carries TRBV7-9 and TRBJ2-7; D remains ambiguous. With 4 bases removed from V and 5 bases from J, the gap between germline ends came to 9 bases. Germline CDR1 SEHNR, CDR2 FQNEAQ (reference sequence). This CDR3 region has 12 residues. CDR3 nucleotides: TGTGCCAGCAGCTCCGAAGCTAACGAGCAGTACTTC. It codes for CASSSEANEQYF.

The J gene is TRBJ1-2, the V gene TRBV7-9; D gene uncertain. Trimming left V 6 bases short and J 6 bases short, with 14 bases between. CDR3 length equals 13 residues. Germline assignment: CDR1 SEHNR and CDR2 FQNEAQ (reference sequence). CDR3 sequence reads: CASSHEWGDGYTF. In DNA form, the CDR3 reads TGTGCCAGCAGTCATGAATGGGGAGATGGCTACACCTTC.

This clone was seen more than once but under ten times. This chain joins TRBV5-1 and TRBJ1-1; weak D call: TRBD1 (6 bases). Per the germline V gene, CDR1 is SGHRS and CDR2 is YFSETQ. V lost 1 base and J lost 1, with 11 bases in between. The CDR3 loop spans 15 amino acids. The CDR3 loop reads CASSLWDTKNTEAFF. DNA of the CDR3: TGCGCCAGCAGCTTGTGGGACACCAAGAACACTGAAGCTTTCTTT.

The rearrangement links TRBV7-2 to TRBJ2-5; 10 bases align to TRBD1. CDR1 is SGHTA and CDR2 is FQGNSA in the germline V gene. The CDR3 length is 14 residues. V gave up 5 bases and J gave up 5 bases; unmatched junction bases: 5. In DNA form, the CDR3 reads TGTGCCAGCAGCCCCTGGACAGGGGGGGAGACCCAGTACTTC. Protein: CASSPWTGGETQYF.

The CDR3 loop is CASSLVDSQAFF. DNA for the CDR3: TGTGCCAGCAGCTTAGTGGACAGCCAAGCTTTCTTT. The chain is built from TRBV7-9 and TRBJ1-1; D is possibly TRBD1 (6 bases). This CDR3 spans 12 amino acids. V lost 1 base, J lost 9 bases, and 9 bases lay in between. CDR1 is SEHNR, CDR2 FQNEAQ, per germline (reference sequence).

The chain combines TRBV18 with TRBJ2-1, with a tentative D call TRBD2 (5 bases). The V and J ends lost 4 bases and 0 bases respectively, with 10 bases between them. Germline loops: CDR1 KGHSH, CDR2 LQKENI. The CDR3 runs to 15 residues. Written as DNA, the CDR3 is TGTGCCAGCTCACTGGACTTCCACTCCTACAATGAGCAGTTCTTC. Protein: CASSLDFHSYNEQFF.

CDR3: CASSPAPGNTGELFF. The CDR3 DNA reads TGTGCCAGCAGCCCAGCTCCAGGGAACACCGGGGAGCTGTTTTTT. The chain couples TRBV5-4 to TRBJ2-2; D is undetermined. Trimming cost V 4 bases and J 1 base, with 11 bases left between them. From germline, CDR1 is SGHNT and CDR2 YYREEE (reference sequence). The CDR3 totals 15 residues.

This chain joins TRBV27 and TRBJ1-1, with D uncertain. Between the trimmed V and J ends, which lost 6 bases and 1 base, there was a span of 12 bases. The germline V gene encodes CDR1 MNHEY and CDR2 SMNVEV (reference sequence). The CDR3 extends over 14 amino acids. The CDR3 region has the DNA TGTGCCAGCAGCGTGGGAGGAGGGAACACTGAAGCTTTCTTT. Amino acids: CASSVGGGNTEAFF.

The table lists this clone with a few counts. The chain links TRBV5-6 to TRBJ2-5; 7 positions agree with TRBD2. CDR3 length equals 14 residues. Trimming at V came to 4 bases and at J to 4 bases, leaving 7 bases not matched to a gene. Germline loops: CDR1 SGHDT, CDR2 YYEEEE. CDR3 coding DNA: TGTGCCAGCAGCCCTGGGGGGGGATCAGAGACCCAGTACTTC. This sequence encodes CASSPGGGSETQYF.

The chain carries TRBV28 and TRBJ2-2, with 12 bases aligning to TRBD1. V dropped 2 bases and J dropped 3; count of bases not matched to a gene: 7. This CDR3 comprises 18 residues. Germline V gives CDR1 MDHEN, CDR2 SYDVKM. CDR3 bases: TGTGCCAGCAGTTTACATAAGGGACAGGGGGCGGACACCGGGGAGCTGTTTTTT. It yields the protein CASSLHKGQGADTGELFF.

V is TRBV5-1 and J is TRBJ2-1; the match to TRBD2 covers 9 bases. J was trimmed by 3 bases and V by 0 bases; bases with no gene match: 4. The CDR3 is 16 amino acids. Germline loops: CDR1 SGHRS, CDR2 YFSETQ. The CDR3 here is CASSLEGGGGYNEQFF. The DNA for the CDR3 is TGCGCCAGCAGCTTGGAGGGCGGGGGGGGCTACAATGAGCAGTTCTTC.

The J gene is TRBJ2-3, the V gene TRBV9; D is ambiguous. The germline CDR1 and CDR2 sequences are SGDLS and YYNGEE. The CDR3 runs 15 residues. The V and J ends lost 4 bases and 2 bases respectively, with 14 bases between them. CDR3 nucleotides: TGTGCCAGCAGCCAACGTCCGGGTATCACAGATACGCAGTATTTT. Its translation: CASSQRPGITDTQYF.

This clone was detected only once. The V call is TRBV28, the J call TRBJ2-3, with D uncertain. The CDR3 loop spans 14 amino acids. Germline values: CDR1 MDHEN, CDR2 SYDVKM. V was shortened by 6 bases and J by 2 bases, with 12 bases between the two germline ends. CDR3 in DNA: TGTGCCAGCAGCTCCGGAGACCTCACAGATACGCAGTATTTT. It specifies CASSSGDLTDTQYF.

This clone was found once. The V call is TRBV14, the J call TRBJ2-7; 8 bases are shared with TRBD1. With 4 bases clipped from V and 4 bases from J, the junction kept 9 bases outside the gene matches. Germline values: CDR1 SGHDN, CDR2 FVKESK. There are 15 residues in the CDR3. The CDR3 region has the DNA TGTGCCAGCAGCCCAGAAGCAGGGGGCAGGTACGAGCAGTACTTC. It specifies CASSPEAGGRYEQYF.

Here the CDR3 DNA reads TGTGCCATCAGTGAAGGGGGGGGCTACAGGTACAATGAGCAGTTCTTC. As protein: CAISEGGGYRYNEQFF. This sequence joins TRBV10-3 and TRBJ2-1; possibly TRBD2 for D (7 bases). The germline CDR1 and CDR2 sequences are ENHRY and SYGVKD. This CDR3 is built from 16 residues. Between the trimmed V and J ends, which lost 3 bases and 4 bases, there was a span of 16 bases.

The gene calls are TRBV15 and TRBJ1-2; tentative D call: TRBD1 (5 bases). The V gene lost 0 bases and the J gene lost 5 bases, with 10 bases spanning the gap. Germline lookup yields CDR1 LNHNV and CDR2 YYDKDF (reference sequence). The CDR3 spans 14 residues. DNA for the CDR3: TGTGCCACCAGCAGAGACGCCGGGGGGTATGGCTACACCTTC. Translation: CATSRDAGGYGYTF.

This chain links TRBV20-1 with TRBJ1-5, with D hard to call. The CDR3 is 11 amino acids. V was cut by 2 bases and J by 9 bases, with 8 bases left in between. The V gene's germline CDR1 is DFQATT and CDR2 SNEGSKA (reference sequence). CDR3 amino acids: CSARHHGPQHF. The CDR3 nucleotides read TGCAGTGCTAGACACCACGGGCCCCAGCATTTT.

This clone appeared once. The chain employs TRBV28 and TRBJ2-7; D possibly corresponds to TRBD2 (7 bases). CDR1 is MDHEN and CDR2 is SYDVKM in the germline V gene. The CDR3 totals 16 residues. Trimming shortened V by 3 bases and J by 3 bases, and 18 bases separated the two germline ends. The CDR3 region has the DNA TGTGCCAGCAGTTTTCTAGGGGGAGGGATGGGCTACGAGCAGTACTTC. Its protein product is CASSFLGGGMGYEQYF. Full variable domain (remainder filled in from reference TRBV28 and TRBJ2-7): DVKVTQSSRYLVKRTGEKVFLECVQDMDHENMFWYRQDPGLGLRLIYFSYDVKMKEKGDIPEGYSVSREKKERFSLILESASTNQTSMYLCASSFLGGGMGYEQYFGPGTRLTVT.

The genes are TRBV5-5 and TRBJ1-2; 9 nucleotides agree with TRBD1. The CDR3 contains 17 residues. V shed 2 bases, J shed 6 bases, and the junction held 14 bases outside the gene matches. Germline-derived CDR1 and CDR2 are SGHKS and YYEKEE (reference sequence). The CDR3, as DNA: TGTGCCAGCAGCTTATCGGGACAGGGACGGCGACCTCATGGCTACACCTTC. Translating gives CASSLSGQGRRPHGYTF.

V usage is TRBV11-2 and J usage is TRBJ1-6; 7 nucleotides agree with TRBD1. The CDR3 contains 14 residues. Per the germline V gene, CDR1 is SGHAT and CDR2 is FQNNGV. With V trimmed by 3 bases and J by 7 bases, 3 bases remained unmatched. The CDR3 here is CASSFSGGNSPLHF. For the CDR3, the DNA is TGTGCCAGCAGCTTTTCAGGGGGGAATTCACCCCTCCACTTT.

V gene TRBV7-2 combines with J gene TRBJ2-7, with 7 bases matching TRBD1. J lost 3 bases, V lost 1 base, and 12 bases had no gene match. Per germline, CDR1 SGHTA and CDR2 FQGNSA. CDR3 length equals 17 residues. The CDR3 DNA sequence: TGTGCCAGCAGCTTAGTTCCCGCAAACAGGGGCTACTACGAGCAGTACTTC. Its translation is CASSLVPANRGYYEQYF.

The chain has TRBV7-9 and TRBJ2-1; TRBD1 might be the D (6 bases). The CDR3 covers 14 residues. V was pared by 2 bases and J by 4 bases, with 9 bases between. The germline gives CDR1 SEHNR, CDR2 FQNEAQ (reference sequence). The CDR3 DNA reads TGTGCCAGCAGCTTAACAGGGTCTTACAATGAGCAGTTCTTC. Translation: CASSLTGSYNEQFF.

This chain links TRBV19 with TRBJ1-2; a weak D match, TRBD1 (5 bases). The V end lost 5 bases, the J end lost 0 bases, and 16 bases lay between the germline ends. This CDR3 contains 16 residues. CDR1 is LNHDA and CDR2 is SQIVND in the germline V gene (reference sequence). The CDR3 DNA sequence: TGTGCCAGTAGTCCCCCCTGGGGGGAAGCTAACTATGGCTACACCTTC. Translated: CASSPPWGEANYGYTF.

The V and J genes are TRBV19 and TRBJ2-7; 7 bases align to TRBD1. This CDR3 region has 13 residues. The V segment lost 8 bases and the J segment 5 bases; nucleotides outside the gene matches: 9. CDR1 and CDR2 from the germline V gene are LNHDA and SQIVND (reference sequence). The CDR3 region has the DNA TGTGCCAGTTCCTCAGGGACAGCGGACGAGCAGTACTTC. Translation: CASSSGTADEQYF.

V usage is TRBV4-2 and J usage is TRBJ1-4, with D possibly matching TRBD1 (6 bases). V shed 4 bases and J shed 8 bases, with 20 bases lying between them. The CDR3 has 16 residues. From germline, CDR1 is LGHNA and CDR2 YNFKEQ. The CDR3 sequence is CASSPRGGARGEKLFF. For the CDR3, the DNA is TGTGCCAGCAGCCCTAGGGGGGGGGCGCGTGGGGAAAAACTGTTTTTT.

The V gene is TRBV7-9, the J gene TRBJ1-1; the D gene is possibly TRBD1 (6 bases). The CDR3 spans 13 residues. Germline CDR1 reads SEHNR; CDR2 reads FQNEAQ (reference sequence). The V and J ends lost 5 bases and 1 base respectively, with 8 bases between them. CDR3 protein: CASSPTGNTEAFF. As DNA, the CDR3 is TGTGCCAGCAGCCCGACAGGGAACACTGAAGCTTTCTTT.

The J gene is TRBJ2-5, the V gene TRBV6-5, with D possibly TRBD1 on 6 matching bases. V was cut by 4 bases and J by 5 bases, with 17 bases left in between. Germline CDR1 is MNHEY and CDR2 is SVGAGI. The CDR3 totals 15 residues. This chain's CDR3 is CASSSLPRGTETQYF. In nucleotides, the CDR3 is TGTGCCAGCAGTTCCCTACCCAGGGGTACGGAGACCCAGTACTTC.

V usage is TRBV28 and J usage is TRBJ1-1; no clear D. V was pared by 5 bases and J by 0 bases, with 4 bases between. CDR1 and CDR2 (germline): MDHEN, SYDVKM. This CDR3 has 12 amino acids. The CDR3 sequence: CASSVLNTEAFF. The CDR3 bases are TGTGCCAGCAGTGTCTTGAACACTGAAGCTTTCTTT.

V is TRBV5-6 and J is TRBJ2-7; D not resolved. CDR1 and CDR2 from the germline V gene are SGHDT and YYEEEE. The CDR3 length is 13 residues. With 3 bases removed from V and 3 bases from J, the gap between germline ends came to 10 bases. This chain's CDR3 is CASSSESLYEQYF. The CDR3 nucleotides read TGTGCCAGCAGCTCCGAGTCCCTCTACGAGCAGTACTTC.